This T cell receptor beta chain is from a study of cytomegalovirus exposure and HLA in healthy donors. As for the study in general: Genetic ancestry analysis placed under 90% of the 398 donors that were genotyped in the Caucasian-associated cluster. Regarding the study as a whole: Most TCR beta V segments were productive about 87% or about 30% of the time in an earlier analysis. After further analysis at a later stage, 16,951 TCR beta sequences were associated with HLA alleles at 0.05 false discovery rate.

Healthy donors of bone marrow made up the group. The ends lost 3 bases at V and 2 bases at J; junction bases unmatched: 5. This CDR3 has 15 amino acids. Germline V lookup: CDR1 PRHDT, CDR2 FYEKMQ (reference sequence). Regarding this clone: Its specificity is not known.

Primers included in the PCR were 60 Vbeta and 13 Jbeta primers. Profiling relied on immunoSEQ multiplex PCR, and the TCRdb table lists in-frame clones only, not all of them. There are approximately 110,000 clones in the sample; 55% to 75% occur only once, and 8% to 8.5% lies in the top ten. The chain carries TRBV13 and TRBJ2-3; 7 nucleotides align to TRBD2. This TCR came from a woman between 40 and 50 years old in good health and CMV-seropositive. Source material: PBMCs. CDR3: CASSFSSGITDTQYF. CDR3 nucleotide sequence: TGTGCCAGCAGCTTTTCCAGCGGGATCACAGATACGCAGTATTTT.